One sample yielded the 9 T cell receptor beta chains listed below, sequenced in a study of high-grade serous ovarian cancer treatment subgroups. Sequencing was performed with immunoSEQ multiplex PCR; in TCRdb, only in-frame clones are kept and a portion is missing. The table shows around 3,200 clones, with almost 65% occurring only once. Tumor samples were obtained before definitive surgery or chemotherapy. Sequenced material: tumor tissue. The origin of the receptors is a human donor with high-grade serous ovarian cancer.

The CDR3 sequence is CASSELRVGTEAFF. CDR3 DNA sequence: TGTGCCAGCAGTGAATTAAGGGTTGGCACTGAAGCTTTCTTT. This chain uses TRBV6-5 with TRBJ1-1, with D unclear. The CDR3 totals 14 residues. The V end lost 5 bases, the J end lost 4 bases, and 14 bases lay between the germline ends. Germline V gene sequence: CDR1 MNHEY, CDR2 SVGAGI.

The table lists this clone with a few counts. This chain's CDR3 is CASSLGTGAYEQYF. CDR3 in DNA: TGCGCCAGCAGCCTCGGGACAGGGGCCTACGAGCAGTACTTC. The V and J genes are TRBV5-1 and TRBJ2-7; 10 bases map to TRBD1. CDR1 SGHRS and CDR2 YFSETQ come from the germline V gene. V was pared by 4 bases and J by 2 bases, with 3 bases of the junction left unmatched. This CDR3 region has 14 residues.

In its sample, this clone was seen once. V gene TRBV7-8 combines with J gene TRBJ2-5, with TRBD1 identical over 9 bases. With the DNA end fitting TRBJ2-7 better, the J assignment may be wrong. The CDR3 is 15 residues long. Germline lookup yields CDR1 SGHVS and CDR2 FQNEAQ. The CDR3 nucleotides are TGTGCCAGCAGCTTCAGACAGGGGGTGGCCTACGAGCAGTACTTC. It is translated as CASSFRQGVAYEQYF.

The CDR3: CATLRPGETQYF. Written as DNA, the CDR3 is TGTGCCACCCTGAGGCCGGGGGAGACCCAGTACTTC. The chain recombines TRBV10-3 with TRBJ2-5; tentatively, D is TRBD2 (5 bases). Trimming removed 10 bases at V and 5 bases at J, with 14 bases between. The CDR3 sequence is 12 residues long. The V gene's germline CDR1 is ENHRY and CDR2 SYGVKD.

The chain combines TRBV9 with TRBJ2-1, with TRBD2 identical over 8 bases. Trimming cost V 3 bases and J 8 bases; bases outside gene matches: 13. The CDR3 consists of 16 residues. CDR1 and CDR2 (germline): SGDLS, YYNGEE. As DNA, the CDR3 is TGTGCCAGCAGCGCCACCGGGACTAGGACCACAGATGAGCAGTTCTTC. As protein: CASSATGTRTTDEQFF. The whole variable domain, remainder taken from reference TRBV9 and TRBJ2-1, is DSGVTQTPKHLITATGQRVTLRCSPRSGDLSVYWYQQSLDQGLQFLIQYYNGEERAKGNILERFSAQQFPDLHSELNLSSLELGDSALYFCASSATGTRTTDEQFFGPGTRLTVL.

This clone was seen a handful of times. The CDR3 bases are TGTGCCAGTAGTATAGGGAAAAGCTCTGGAAACACCATATATTTT. This encodes CASSIGKSSGNTIYF. This chain connects TRBV19 to TRBJ1-3, with unresolved D. The germline gives CDR1 LNHDA, CDR2 SQIVND (reference sequence). This CDR3 is 15 amino acids long. V was trimmed by 1 base and J by 0 bases, leaving 7 bases between them.

The gene calls are TRBV11-1 and TRBJ2-7, with 12 bases identical to TRBD2. Germline CDR1 is SGHAT and CDR2 is FQDESV (reference sequence). There are 16 residues in the CDR3. V shed 5 bases, J shed 0 bases, and the junction held 5 bases outside the gene matches. The chain's CDR3 is CASSPLAGGLSYEQYF. CDR3 coding DNA: TGTGCCAGCAGCCCCCTAGCGGGGGGGCTCTCCTACGAGCAGTACTTC.

The rearrangement joins TRBV7-6 to TRBJ2-1; TRBD2 aligns across 11 bases. V lost 5 bases to trimming and J lost 3 bases; unmatched junction nucleotides: 9. Germline V gene lookup returns CDR1 SGHVS and CDR2 FNYEAQ. The CDR3 consists of 17 residues. The CDR3 coding sequence is TGTGCCAGCAGCCCCTTGGGACTAGCGGTTATCTACAATGAGCAGTTCTTC. Protein: CASSPLGLAVIYNEQFF.

The chain joins TRBV6-1 to TRBJ2-4, with D perhaps matching TRBD1 or TRBD2 (5 bases each). Germline lookup yields CDR1 MNHNS and CDR2 SASEGT. V was shortened by 2 bases and J by 3 bases, with 14 bases between the two germline ends. This CDR3 is built from 16 residues. CDR3 loop: CASSEWGEGNKNIQYF. The CDR3 DNA reads TGTGCCAGCAGTGAATGGGGTGAGGGGAACAAAAACATTCAGTACTTC.